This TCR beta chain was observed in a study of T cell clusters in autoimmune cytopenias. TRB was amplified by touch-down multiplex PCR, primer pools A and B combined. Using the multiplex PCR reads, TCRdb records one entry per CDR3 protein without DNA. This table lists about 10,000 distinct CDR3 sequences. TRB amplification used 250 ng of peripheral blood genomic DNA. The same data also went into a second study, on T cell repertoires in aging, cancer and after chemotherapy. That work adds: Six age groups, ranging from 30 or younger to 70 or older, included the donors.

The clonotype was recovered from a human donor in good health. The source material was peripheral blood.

Here the CDR3 reads CSAPRAGQTQETQYF. The rearrangement uses TRBV20-1 and TRBJ2-5; TCRdb's D call, TRBD1, is unchecked because there is no DNA. This CDR3 comprises 15 residues. Germline-derived CDR1 and CDR2 are DFQATT and SNEGSKA (reference sequence).